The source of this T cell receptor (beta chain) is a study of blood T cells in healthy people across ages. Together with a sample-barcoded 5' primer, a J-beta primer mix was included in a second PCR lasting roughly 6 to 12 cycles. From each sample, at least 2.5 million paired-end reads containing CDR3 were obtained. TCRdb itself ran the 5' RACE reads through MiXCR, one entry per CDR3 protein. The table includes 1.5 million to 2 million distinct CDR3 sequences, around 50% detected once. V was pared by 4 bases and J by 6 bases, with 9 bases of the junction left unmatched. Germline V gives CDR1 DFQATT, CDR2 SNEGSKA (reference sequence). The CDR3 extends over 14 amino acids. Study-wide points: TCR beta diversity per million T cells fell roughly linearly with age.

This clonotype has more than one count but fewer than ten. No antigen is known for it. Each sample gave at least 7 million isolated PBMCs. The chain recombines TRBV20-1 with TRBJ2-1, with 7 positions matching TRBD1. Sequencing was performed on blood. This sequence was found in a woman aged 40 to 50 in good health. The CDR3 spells CSATPTGLSNEQFF. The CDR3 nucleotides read TGCAGTGCTACACCGACAGGGCTAAGCAATGAGCAGTTCTTC.